These 16 T cell receptor beta chains came from one sample sequenced in a study of T cells in Graves' hyperthyroidism and ophthalmopathy. Amplified TCR beta CDR3 regions derived from RNA transcripts. Carried out on the TCR CDR3, a first-round RT-PCR used the HTBI primer set. TCRdb reprocessed the multiplex PCR reads via MiXCR and lists one record per CDR3 protein. The sample records over 400,000 distinct CDR3 sequences, less than 25% being singletons. The sequenced material came from blood. The origin of the receptors is an older woman with Graves' ophthalmopathy.

This chain connects TRBV10-3 to TRBJ1-6, with TRBD1 matching 7 bases. The V gene's germline CDR1 is ENHRY and CDR2 SYGVKD. With 6 bases clipped from V and 10 bases from J, the junction kept 9 bases outside the gene matches. The CDR3 spans 14 residues. The CDR3 nucleotides read TGTGCCATCAGAAGAGGACAGGTGGACTCACCCCTCCACTTT. Its translation is CAIRRGQVDSPLHF.

This clonotype was seen once. V is TRBV6-4 and J is TRBJ2-4, with a possible D match to TRBD2 (6 bases). CDR3 size: 15 residues. V lost 9 bases, J lost 1 base, and 16 bases lay in between. The germline V gene encodes CDR1 MRHNA and CDR2 SNTAGT. CDR3 residues: CARPPGRGAKNIQYF. DNA of the CDR3: TGTGCCAGACCGCCTGGTCGGGGGGCCAAAAACATTCAGTACTTC.

In its sample, this clonotype was seen a few times. V is TRBV27 and J is TRBJ2-7, with a tentative D call TRBD2 (6 bases). Germline CDR1 MNHEY, CDR2 SMNVEV (reference sequence). With 6 bases removed from V and 7 bases from J, the gap between germline ends came to 13 bases. The CDR3 is 12 residues long. DNA of the CDR3: TGTGCCAGCAGGGCCCGCCGGGGGGAGCAGTACTTC. This encodes CASRARRGEQYF.

This clonotype was seen a few times. The rearrangement links TRBV6-5 to TRBJ2-3, with 9 nucleotides matching TRBD2. Germline V gene lookup returns CDR1 MNHEY and CDR2 SVGAGI. V gave up 2 bases and J gave up 3 bases; unmatched junction bases: 6. The CDR3 is made up of 16 amino acids. This CDR3 is CASSYTYSGGTDTQYF. DNA of the CDR3: TGTGCCAGCAGTTACACTTATAGCGGGGGAACAGATACGCAGTATTTT.

About this clonotype: At one end, the junction sequence differs from germline, possibly due to a read error. CDR3 DNA sequence: TGTGCCAGCAGTCCCTTGACAGGGCGGGTCTTC. The encoded protein is CASSPLTGRVF. The rearrangement links TRBV6-2 or TRBV6-3 to TRBJ2-1; 7 bases agree with TRBD1. The CDR3 extends over 11 amino acids. Germline V CDR1 and CDR2: MNHEY, SVGEGT.

This clonotype appeared many times. This chain connects TRBV28 to TRBJ1-2; the match to TRBD1 covers 12 bases. The V gene's germline CDR1 is MDHEN and CDR2 SYDVKM. J lost 5 bases, V lost 8 bases, and 12 bases had no gene match. The CDR3 loop spans 16 amino acids. CDR3 sequence: CASVGAGTGGWYGYTF. The CDR3 DNA sequence: TGTGCCAGCGTCGGAGCCGGGACAGGGGGCTGGTATGGCTACACCTTC.

This clonotype was picked up a small number of times. The V gene is TRBV7-8, the J gene TRBJ1-4; D is unclear. V dropped 1 base and J dropped 7 bases, with 16 bases sitting between them. The germline V gene encodes CDR1 SGHVS and CDR2 FQNEAQ. CDR3 size: 16 residues. The CDR3 loop is CASSLERIRSSEKLFF. In nucleotides, the CDR3 is TGTGCCAGCAGCTTAGAGCGGATTCGATCGAGTGAAAAACTGTTTTTT.

This clonotype was recorded many times. This sequence joins TRBV15 and TRBJ1-1; D gene uncertain. This CDR3 is 15 amino acids long. V lost 0 bases and J lost 4, with 12 bases in between. Germline V lookup: CDR1 LNHNV, CDR2 YYDKDF (reference sequence). The CDR3 loop is CATSRDPLDGTEAFF. Written as DNA, the CDR3 is TGTGCCACCAGCAGAGACCCTCTTGATGGCACTGAAGCTTTCTTT.

This chain joins TRBV19 and TRBJ1-4, with 9 bases matching TRBD1. There are 14 residues in the CDR3. V was clipped by 3 bases and J by 8 bases; unmatched bases: 4. The germline V gene has CDR1 LNHDA and CDR2 SQIVND (reference sequence). In DNA, the CDR3 is TGTGCCAGTAGTATCGACAGGGGGAACGAAAAACTGTTTTTT. Translating gives CASSIDRGNEKLFF.

This clonotype was detected ten times or more. V gene TRBV18 combines with J gene TRBJ1-1; D is uncertain. The CDR3 contains 14 residues. Germline-derived CDR1 and CDR2 are KGHSH and LQKENI. V lost 1 base, J lost 1 base, and 7 bases lay in between. Here the CDR3 reads CASSPLATNTEAFF. The CDR3 DNA sequence: TGTGCCAGCTCACCACTAGCGACGAACACTGAAGCTTTCTTT.

This rearrangement joins TRBV30 to TRBJ2-2; D is uncertain. The CDR3 contains 12 residues. Trimming stripped 3 bases from V and 3 bases from J, with 5 bases between. The germline CDR1 and CDR2 sequences are GTSNPN and SVGIG (reference sequence). The CDR3 sequence: CAWRYDTGELFF. The DNA for the CDR3 is TGTGCCTGGAGGTACGACACCGGGGAGCTGTTTTTT.

This clonotype was picked up many times. The V call is TRBV10-3, the J call TRBJ2-1; TRBD2 agrees at 13 bases. Germline trimming cut 6 bases from V and 12 bases from J; bases unmatched to any gene: 2. CDR1 and CDR2 (germline): ENHRY, SYGVKD. The CDR3 has 12 amino acids. For the CDR3, the DNA is TGTGCCATCAGACTAGCGGGAGGGGGGCAGTTCTTC. Amino acids: CAIRLAGGGQFF.

This chain joins TRBV7-2 and TRBJ2-4; D gene unclear. Germline lookup yields CDR1 SGHTA and CDR2 FQGNSA. V was trimmed by 5 bases and J by 8 bases, leaving 13 bases between them. This CDR3 has 13 residues. DNA for the CDR3: TGTGCCAGCAGCCAGACTGATAAACACATTCAGTACTTC. Encoded protein: CASSQTDKHIQYF.

In this sample, this clonotype turned up a few times. The gene calls are TRBV5-1 and TRBJ1-2, with D possibly being TRBD1 (5 bases). Germline-derived CDR1 and CDR2 are SGHRS and YFSETQ. The ends were cut back, 0 bases at V and 1 base at J, with 10 bases in the middle. The CDR3 is 15 residues long. CDR3 DNA sequence: TGCGCCAGCAGCTTGGAAGGGACTGTTAACTATGGCTACACCTTC. Amino acid sequence: CASSLEGTVNYGYTF.

This clonotype appeared a few times. The rearrangement uses TRBV6-1 and TRBJ2-2; D gene ambiguous. Germline loops: CDR1 MNHNS, CDR2 SASEGT. The length of the CDR3 is 14 residues. With 1 base removed from V and 6 bases from J, the gap between germline ends came to 9 bases. CDR3 sequence: CASSEVGISGELFF. DNA of the CDR3: TGTGCCAGCAGTGAAGTGGGTATTTCCGGGGAGCTGTTTTTT.

This clonotype occurred a few times. The CDR3 nucleotides read TGTGCCTGTTCGGGGGGGGTCCCAGGCACAGATACGCAGTATTTT. It translates to CACSGGVPGTDTQYF. The genes are TRBV19 and TRBJ2-3; TRBD2 matches 8 bases. J lost 1 base, V lost 11 bases, and 11 bases had no gene match. The CDR3 has 15 amino acids. Per the germline V gene, CDR1 is LNHDA and CDR2 is SQIVND (reference sequence).